This entry is about one T cell receptor (beta chain). Antigen: not known. This sample was included in a study of T-cell memory formation after mild COVID-19. Turning to the study itself: Across donors, TCR clusters were largely donor specific. General study findings and limits: CD4+ clones that contracted lay mainly in CM and EM; CD8+ ones lay in EMRA.

Sample barcodes and UMIs were carried by the TCR alpha and TCR beta cDNA libraries that 5'RACE generated with constant-segment primers. TCRdb processed the 5' RACE reads anew with MiXCR; each CDR3 protein has one entry. The sample gives a few hundred thousand distinct CDR3 sequences, roughly an eighth of which show up once; about 22% is in the top ten. Looked up from germline, CDR1 is SNHLY and CDR2 is FYNNEI. The junction had 4 bases not matched to a gene; V was cut back by 5 bases and J by 4 bases. The CDR3 contains 14 residues. The sequenced sample was PBMCs or a T cell subset sorted from them (not recorded which). The rearrangement joins TRBV2 to TRBJ2-5, with 10 bases lining up with TRBD1. The sequence was collected from a man aged 18 to 30 who had mild COVID-19 (a few samples of this study predate the infection). Cell type and time point are not known. The CDR3 DNA is TGTGCCAGCAGTCGCCGGGACAGGGGAGAGACCCAGTACTTC. The encoded protein is CASSRRDRGETQYF.